One sample yielded the 6 T cell receptor beta chains listed below, sequenced in a study of T cells in Graves' hyperthyroidism and ophthalmopathy. RNA transcripts gave rise to amplified TCR beta CDR3 regions. The HTBI set primed first-round TCR CDR3 RT-PCR. TCRdb reprocessed the multiplex PCR reads via MiXCR and lists one record per CDR3 protein. The repertoire consists of about 640,000 distinct CDR3 sequences, with 20% occurring once and the leading ten covering under 35%. Specimen: blood. The source is a young man with Graves' ophthalmopathy.

This clonotype came up a few times. The rearrangement links TRBV6-1 to TRBJ2-7; D not certain. The CDR3 spans 14 residues. V lost 6 bases and J 0 bases, leaving 12 bases between the germline ends. Germline V gene data show CDR1 as MNHNS and CDR2 as SASEGT. This CDR3 is CASRVGVASYEQYF. The DNA for the CDR3 is TGTGCCAGCAGGGTGGGTGTGGCCTCCTACGAGCAGTACTTC.

The rearrangement joins TRBV4-3 to TRBJ2-7; 8 bases are shared with TRBD1. The CDR3 has 15 amino acids. Germline trimming cut 0 bases from V and 3 bases from J; bases unmatched to any gene: 4. Germline CDR1 LGHNA, CDR2 YSLEER. DNA for the CDR3: TGCGCCAGCAGCCAAGATCAGGGGGCGGGCTACGAGCAGTACTTC. Protein: CASSQDQGAGYEQYF.

Note on this clonotype: This clone may be a read error of a much larger clone one base away. The CDR3 sequence is CSAREDYGYTF. The DNA of the CDR3 is TGCAGTGCTAGAGAGGACTATGGCTACACCTTC. The V gene is TRBV20-1, the J gene TRBJ1-2, with D unresolved. CDR3 length equals 11 residues. With 0 bases removed from V and 3 bases from J, the gap between germline ends came to 2 bases. Germline CDR1 reads DFQATT; CDR2 reads SNEGSKA (reference sequence).

This clonotype was found many times. The chain employs TRBV28 and TRBJ2-7, with D maybe TRBD2 (5 bases). The CDR3 totals 16 residues. Trimming removed 3 bases from V and 5 bases from J, with 20 bases in between. The germline V gene encodes CDR1 MDHEN and CDR2 SYDVKM. CDR3 residues: CASSFVPGKATNEQYF. The CDR3, as DNA: TGTGCCAGCAGTTTCGTTCCGGGAAAGGCTACTAACGAGCAGTACTTC. Looking up the rest from reference TRBV28 and TRBJ2-7 gives the full variable domain: DVKVTQSSRYLVKRTGEKVFLECVQDMDHENMFWYRQDPGLGLRLIYFSYDVKMKEKGDIPEGYSVSREKKERFSLILESASTNQTSMYLCASSFVPGKATNEQYFGPGTRLTVT.

V gene TRBV5-1 combines with J gene TRBJ1-2; tentative D call: TRBD1 (5 bases). The CDR3 is 18 amino acids. V was cut by 0 bases and J by 2 bases, with 20 bases left in between. Germline V gene lookup returns CDR1 SGHRS and CDR2 YFSETQ. The CDR3 DNA reads TGCGCCAGCAGCTTGGAAGGGTCAGGGTATGGAGGGAACTATGGCTACACCTTC. This codes for CASSLEGSGYGGNYGYTF. Full variable domain (outside the CDR3, taken from reference TRBV5-1 and TRBJ1-2): KAGVTQTPRYLIKTRGQQVTLSCSPISGHRSVSWYQQTPGQGLQFLFEYFSETQRNKGNFPGRFSGRQFSNSRSEMNVSTLELGDSALYLCASSLEGSGYGGNYGYTFGSGTRLTVV.

To note about this clonotype: At one boundary the junction diverges from the germline segment, which might be a read error. The chain recombines TRBV6-1 with TRBJ2-7; TRBD1 matches at 12 bases. The CDR3 runs 15 residues. CDR1 and CDR2 from the germline V gene are MNHNS and SASEGT. CDR3 in amino acids: CAISESGTGGREQYF. CDR3 DNA: TGTGCCATCAGTGAGTCCGGGACAGGGGGCAGAGAGCAGTACTTC.